This passage covers 25 T cell receptor beta chains from one sample sequenced in a study of OX40 agonist ivuxolimab in advanced cancers. Clones were read by immunoSEQ multiplex PCR, and TCRdb kept only the in-frame ones, dropping some. Of approximately 160,000 clones in the sample, 94% were seen once. Sequencing was performed on CD4+ or CD8+ T cells sorted from blood, taken in a trial of the OX40 agonist ivuxolimab. The receptors derive from an adult with an advanced solid tumor such as melanoma, head and neck, liver or kidney cancer.

The rearrangement joins TRBV5-6 to TRBJ2-4; 11 bases map to TRBD1. V was pared by 4 bases and J by 9 bases, with 6 bases of the junction left unmatched. The CDR3 is 14 residues long. Germline V lookup: CDR1 SGHDT, CDR2 YYEEEE. For the CDR3, the DNA is TGTGCCAGCAGCGCCGGACAGGGGGCCGGCATTCAGTACTTC. It yields the protein CASSAGQGAGIQYF. The full variable domain, its missing parts supplied by reference TRBV5-6 and TRBJ2-4, is DAGVTQSPTHLIKTRGQQVTLRCSPKSGHDTVSWYQQALGQGPQFIFQYYEEEERQRGNFPDRFSGHQFPNYSSELNVNALLLGDSALYLCASSAGQGAGIQYFGAGTRLSVL.

The gene calls are TRBV15 and TRBJ2-3; 11 bases are shared with TRBD2. The CDR3 has 16 amino acids. CDR1 and CDR2 (germline): LNHNV, YYDKDF (reference sequence). V trimming: 3 bases; J trimming: 2 bases; junction bases outside the gene matches: 4. CDR3 residues: CATSRGTSGFTDTQYF. CDR3 nucleotides: TGTGCCACCAGCAGGGGGACTAGCGGTTTCACAGATACGCAGTATTTT.

This sequence joins TRBV5-1 and TRBJ2-1; 10 bases line up with TRBD1. V lost 6 bases to trimming and J lost 7 bases; unmatched junction nucleotides: 13. The CDR3 extends over 16 amino acids. Germline CDR1 and CDR2: SGHRS and YFSETQ. In DNA form, the CDR3 reads TGCGCCAGCAACAAACTCCCCGGGACAGGGGTTAATGAGCAGTTCTTC. It is translated as CASNKLPGTGVNEQFF.

J is TRBJ1-3 and V is TRBV6-5; D gene uncertain. This CDR3 has 13 residues. Germline assignment: CDR1 MNHEY and CDR2 SVGAGI. V was cut by 2 bases and J by 9 bases, with 11 bases left in between. Written as DNA, the CDR3 is TGTGCCAGCAGTTACGATAGGACGGCCACCATATATTTT. Translation gives CASSYDRTATIYF.

This clone has more than one count but fewer than ten. The chain recombines TRBV28 with TRBJ1-5; D gene uncertain. The V gene's germline CDR1 is MDHEN and CDR2 SYDVKM. Trimming shortened V by 8 bases and J by 5 bases, and 7 bases separated the two germline ends. CDR3 length: 11 amino acids. The CDR3, as DNA: TGTGCCAGCGAAGCAGATCAGCCCCAGCATTTT. Translating it yields CASEADQPQHF.

The genes are TRBV29-1 and TRBJ1-1; perhaps TRBD1 as D (5 bases). Germline-derived CDR1 and CDR2 are SQVTM and ANQGSEA. This CDR3 spans 15 amino acids. V was cut by 4 bases and J by 1 base, with 16 bases left in between. The CDR3 reads CSVVGGAGWNTEAFF. CDR3 coding DNA: TGCAGCGTTGTGGGGGGTGCGGGGTGGAACACTGAAGCTTTCTTT.

A single count supports this clone. The DNA for the CDR3 is TGTGCCAGCAGCCTACAGGGAGGGTTTGAGACCCAGTACTTC. This codes for CASSLQGGFETQYF. The V gene is TRBV28, the J gene TRBJ2-5; a possible D gene is TRBD2 (7 bases). The V gene lost 6 bases and the J gene lost 5 bases, with 16 bases spanning the gap. This CDR3 region has 14 residues. Germline lookup yields CDR1 MDHEN and CDR2 SYDVKM. Filled out from reference TRBV28 and TRBJ2-5, the complete variable domain reads DVKVTQSSRYLVKRTGEKVFLECVQDMDHENMFWYRQDPGLGLRLIYFSYDVKMKEKGDIPEGYSVSREKKERFSLILESASTNQTSMYLCASSLQGGFETQYFGPGTRLLVL.

This chain links TRBV7-2 with TRBJ1-5; 7 positions match TRBD1. V lost 5 bases to trimming and J lost 0 bases; unmatched junction nucleotides: 7. CDR3 length: 16 residues. Per the germline V gene, CDR1 is SGHTA and CDR2 is FQGNSA. The CDR3 reads CASSPQGGSSNQPQHF. The CDR3 DNA is TGTGCCAGCAGCCCCCAAGGGGGCTCTAGCAATCAGCCCCAGCATTTT.

This CDR3 reads CASPTEGTGGRETQYF. The DNA for the CDR3 is TGTGCCAGCCCCACGGAGGGGACAGGGGGCAGAGAGACCCAGTACTTC. The chain has TRBV18 and TRBJ2-5, with 12 bases matching TRBD1. Germline lookup yields CDR1 KGHSH and CDR2 LQKENI. This CDR3 has 16 residues. The J segment lost 4 bases and the V segment lost 8 bases, leaving 11 bases of the junction unmatched.

V is TRBV7-3 and J is TRBJ2-1, with TRBD1 identical over 11 bases. Germline loops: CDR1 SGHTA, CDR2 FQGTGA. The junction had 4 bases not matched to a gene; V was cut back by 4 bases and J by 8 bases. The CDR3 has 14 amino acids. The CDR3 is CASSSGQGVHEQFF. The CDR3 nucleotides are TGTGCCAGCAGCTCGGGACAGGGGGTGCATGAGCAGTTCTTC.

The chain joins TRBV2 to TRBJ2-3; 9 bases match TRBD2. This CDR3 spans 16 amino acids. The germline V gene has CDR1 SNHLY and CDR2 FYNNEI. Germline trimming cut 4 bases from V and 4 bases from J; bases unmatched to any gene: 9. CDR3 in amino acids: CASSVSSGDPPDTQYF. In DNA, the CDR3 is TGTGCCAGCAGTGTCTCTAGCGGGGACCCCCCAGATACGCAGTATTTT.

This chain uses TRBV9 with TRBJ2-3; no definite D call. The germline V gene has CDR1 SGDLS and CDR2 YYNGEE. The CDR3 has 15 amino acids. Trimming removed 3 bases from V and 4 bases from J, with 15 bases in between. The CDR3 sequence is CASSAQVSTPDTQYF. The CDR3 DNA follows: TGTGCCAGCAGCGCCCAAGTTAGCACCCCAGATACGCAGTATTTT.

The genes are TRBV5-6 and TRBJ2-3; D remains unclear. The germline CDR1 and CDR2 sequences are SGHDT and YYEEEE. The CDR3 length is 14 residues. V lost 4 bases, J lost 0 bases, and 9 bases lay in between. The CDR3 nucleotides are TGTGCCAGCAGCCCTGCTGGGAGCACAGATACGCAGTATTTT. Protein product: CASSPAGSTDTQYF.

This chain connects TRBV19 to TRBJ2-5; D not resolved. CDR3 length equals 13 residues. The germline CDR1 and CDR2 sequences are LNHDA and SQIVND (reference sequence). V lost 3 bases and J lost 2, with 7 bases in between. CDR3 region: CASSISRQETQYF. In DNA form, the CDR3 reads TGTGCCAGTAGTATTTCTAGGCAAGAGACCCAGTACTTC.

This chain uses TRBV9 with TRBJ1-2; D gene ambiguous. Germline-derived CDR1 and CDR2 are SGDLS and YYNGEE. V was shortened by 0 bases and J by 4 bases, with 13 bases between the two germline ends. The CDR3 contains 15 residues. The CDR3, as DNA: TGTGCCAGCAGCGTAGGCTCCGGGGATGGCTATGGCTACACCTTC. Protein sequence: CASSVGSGDGYGYTF.

The V gene is TRBV19, the J gene TRBJ1-4; 7 bases fit TRBD1. With 4 bases clipped from V and 7 bases from J, the junction kept 0 bases outside the gene matches. This CDR3 has 12 residues. The germline V gene has CDR1 LNHDA and CDR2 SQIVND (reference sequence). Written as DNA, the CDR3 is TGTGCCAGTAGTAACAGGGGTGAAAAACTGTTTTTT. Translating gives CASSNRGEKLFF.

The chain employs TRBV18 and TRBJ1-1, with a tentative D call TRBD1 (5 bases). CDR1 and CDR2 (germline): KGHSH, LQKENI. The V end was cut by 2 bases, the J end by 0 bases, with 13 bases between. This CDR3 region has 16 residues. The CDR3 DNA reads as TGTGCCAGCTCACCAGGGCAGGGTAACTTGAACACTGAAGCTTTCTTT. Translating it yields CASSPGQGNLNTEAFF.

V usage is TRBV5-5 and J usage is TRBJ2-7; D gene ambiguous. Germline assignment: CDR1 SGHKS and CDR2 YYEKEE (reference sequence). V gave up 2 bases and J gave up 1 base, with 10 bases separating them. CDR3 length: 14 amino acids. CDR3 loop: CASSLGSGSYEQYF. As DNA, the CDR3 is TGTGCCAGCAGCTTAGGGTCGGGTTCCTACGAGCAGTACTTC.

The chain employs TRBV7-6 and TRBJ2-7; 12 nucleotides line up with TRBD2. V was clipped by 8 bases and J by 5 bases; unmatched bases: 7. The V gene's germline CDR1 is SGHVS and CDR2 FNYEAQ. This CDR3 region has 14 residues. This chain's CDR3 is CASPLTSGRNEQYF. The CDR3, as DNA: TGTGCCAGCCCCCTGACTAGCGGGAGAAACGAGCAGTACTTC.

V gene TRBV5-1 combines with J gene TRBJ2-7; 8 bases fit TRBD1. V was pared by 4 bases and J by 1 base, with 7 bases of the junction left unmatched. Per the germline V gene, CDR1 is SGHRS and CDR2 is YFSETQ. CDR3 length: 15 amino acids. CDR3 region: CASSLQGAVSYEQYF. CDR3 nucleotide sequence: TGCGCCAGCAGCCTTCAGGGGGCCGTTTCCTACGAGCAGTACTTC.

The chain is built from TRBV7-8 and TRBJ2-3; D remains unclear. The CDR3 is made up of 13 amino acids. With 5 bases removed from V and 0 bases from J, the gap between germline ends came to 6 bases. The germline V gene encodes CDR1 SGHVS and CDR2 FQNEAQ. The CDR3 here is CASSHGSTDTQYF. The CDR3 nucleotides are TGTGCCAGCAGCCACGGCAGCACAGATACGCAGTATTTT.

The CDR3 DNA sequence: TGTGCCATCAGCCCCAGGGAGGGGGCTAATGAAAAACTGTTTTTT. As protein: CAISPREGANEKLFF. The rearrangement links TRBV10-3 to TRBJ1-4; possible D gene TRBD1, 6 bases. The CDR3 spans 15 residues. Germline V gene data show CDR1 as ENHRY and CDR2 as SYGVKD. V lost 6 bases to trimming and J lost 3 bases, with 14 bases between them.

This chain connects TRBV9 to TRBJ2-3; D might be TRBD1 (6 bases). The CDR3 spans 14 residues. CDR1 SGDLS and CDR2 YYNGEE come from the germline V gene. Deletions cut 4 bases from V and 2 bases from J, with 11 bases between. CDR3: CASSKDSNTDTQYF. CDR3 nucleotides: TGTGCCAGCAGCAAGGACAGCAACACAGATACGCAGTATTTT.

This chain connects TRBV5-8 to TRBJ1-2; D unresolved. Germline V gene data show CDR1 as SGHTS and CDR2 as YDEGEE. Trimming shortened V by 3 bases and J by 4 bases, and 10 bases separated the two germline ends. The CDR3 sequence is 13 residues long. Here the CDR3 reads CASSSPGSYGYTF. For the CDR3, the DNA is TGTGCCAGCAGCTCACCCGGGAGCTATGGCTACACCTTC.

This clone appeared a single time. The genes are TRBV5-1 and TRBJ2-2; 7 nucleotides line up with TRBD2. CDR1 and CDR2 from the germline V gene are SGHRS and YFSETQ. V was clipped by 0 bases and J by 0 bases; unmatched bases: 8. CDR3 size: 18 residues. The CDR3 DNA sequence: TGCGCCAGCAGCTTGGGGGGCGGCGGGAGTTCGAACACCGGGGAGCTGTTTTTT. Residues: CASSLGGGGSSNTGELFF.